This TCR beta chain was recorded in a study of T cells in Graves' hyperthyroidism and ophthalmopathy (dated by TCRdb to about 2019). With regard to the full study: Peripheral blood was sampled at the time of initial diagnosis, prior to any treatment. To identify distinguishing TCR V-J signatures, a discovery cohort of some 99 patients was used, comprising 40 to 45 with Graves' ophthalmopathy and approximately 57 with stable Graves' hyperthyroidism. Whether ophthalmopathy could be predicted prospectively was tested in an independent validation cohort made up of 18 to 20 hyperthyroidism patients plus 17 patients who later progressed to ophthalmopathy. The 100 or so discovery patients were divided at random into training and test sets in a 7:3 ratio. Thyroid tissue and blood T-cell repertoires from more than 5 Graves' hyperthyroidism patients were also compared in the study. Once sampling was done, hyperthyroidism patients were given methimazole at a starting dose of 30 mg daily, whereas ophthalmopathy patients were given high-dose intravenous methylprednisolone. TCR Vbeta CDR3 sequencing of 140 or so peripheral blood samples (more than 40 ophthalmopathy, about 80 hyperthyroidism and roughly 17 progressor patients) is reported in the paper.

About this clonotype itself: Its cognate antigen has yet to be identified. No quality values exist for individual bases; no much larger clone is one base distant.

Hyperthyroidism patients were newly diagnosed, had a disease duration of under 2 months, and were aged 18 to 65 years. Any patient with an uncontrolled infection, another autoimmune disease, pregnancy or lactation was excluded. Diagnoses relied on clinical symptoms, serum thyroxine and TRAb, thyroid ultrasound and orbital computed tomography. For progressor patients, blood was drawn at the first diagnosis of hyperthyroidism, before any ophthalmopathy symptoms had appeared. PBMCs were separated from under 11 ml of fresh peripheral blood using Ficoll-Paque density gradient centrifugation. Progressor patients were defined as those initially diagnosed with Graves' hyperthyroidism in whom ophthalmopathy developed during follow-up. Trizol reagent was used to extract total RNA, and RNA quality was then checked on an Agilent 2100 Bioanalyzer. The TCR beta CDR3 regions were amplified from the RNA transcripts. A first-round RT-PCR of the TCR CDR3 used the HTBI primer set with the Qiagen OneStep RT-PCR kit. Libraries were constructed in a second round of multiplex PCR, after which size selection and purification were carried out. Paired-end sequencing of the libraries was performed with 100 bp reads on an Illumina HiSeq2000. The authors' analysis ran thus. SOAPnuke was used to process the raw data, with reads discarded if the reads contained adapters or uncalled bases, had a mean Phred below 15, or lacked an exact constant-primer or identifier match. High-quality paired reads were merged with COPE v1.2.5, and unique nucleotide sequences were defined as clonotypes. Clonotypes were aligned to IMGT TRBV, TRBD and TRBJ reference segments using MiTCR v1.1. The analysis included only V-J combinations with a frequency above 0.0001, which together covered 99.2% of the repertoires. The TCS score was defined as F50 (clonal expansion) divided by E x V (chaos), with BLOSUM62-based TCRdist calculated between CDR3 peptides within each V-J. Welch's t-statistics and random forest reduced just over 500 V-J features to about 13, which were used in a naive Bayes classifier (R e1071). The public sequencing data were trimmed at Q25 with fastp and processed into clonotypes with MiXCR by TCRdb, which kept only in-frame beta chains. Merged by CDR3 protein, the rows form single entries marked with the most common genes and DNA. None of the V and J calls come from the authors' own analysis; TCRdb made them. This sample holds around 700,000 distinct CDR3 sequences; approximately 18% were observed only once. The ten largest clones take up 16% of the sample.

According to the germline V gene, CDR1 reads LGHNA and CDR2 reads YNFKEQ. V drops 0 bases and J drops 0 bases, leaving 15 bases in between. The CDR3, cysteine through phenylalanine, is 18 amino acids long. Of the read, only the CDR3 DNA is kept; its 54 bases are in frame from base 1. Points the paper makes about the study in general: A 13 V-J signature model separated ophthalmopathy from stable hyperthyroidism, with roughly 88% sensitivity and 81.08% specificity in cross-validation and 80%/75% in testing. Blood samples also contained most of the expanded thyroid clonotypes (frequency above 0.001), which suggests that blood repertoires may reflect thyroid immune responses. No statistical method was used to fix the sample size in advance, and group allocation was not hidden from the investigators. In validation, the model predicted progression to ophthalmopathy a median of about 6.8 months before onset, with over 60% sensitivity and just under 75% specificity.

This receptor was obtained from a woman in her fifties or sixties with Graves' hyperthyroidism that later progressed to Graves' ophthalmopathy. The receptor chain draws on TRBV4-2 and TRBJ2-1; the D gene remains uncertain. What was sequenced was blood. The CDR3 reads CASSQDFLLRSSYNEQFF. The DNA sequence is as follows: TGTGCCAGCAGCCAAGATTTTTTACTAAGAAGCTCCTACAATGAGCAGTTCTTC.